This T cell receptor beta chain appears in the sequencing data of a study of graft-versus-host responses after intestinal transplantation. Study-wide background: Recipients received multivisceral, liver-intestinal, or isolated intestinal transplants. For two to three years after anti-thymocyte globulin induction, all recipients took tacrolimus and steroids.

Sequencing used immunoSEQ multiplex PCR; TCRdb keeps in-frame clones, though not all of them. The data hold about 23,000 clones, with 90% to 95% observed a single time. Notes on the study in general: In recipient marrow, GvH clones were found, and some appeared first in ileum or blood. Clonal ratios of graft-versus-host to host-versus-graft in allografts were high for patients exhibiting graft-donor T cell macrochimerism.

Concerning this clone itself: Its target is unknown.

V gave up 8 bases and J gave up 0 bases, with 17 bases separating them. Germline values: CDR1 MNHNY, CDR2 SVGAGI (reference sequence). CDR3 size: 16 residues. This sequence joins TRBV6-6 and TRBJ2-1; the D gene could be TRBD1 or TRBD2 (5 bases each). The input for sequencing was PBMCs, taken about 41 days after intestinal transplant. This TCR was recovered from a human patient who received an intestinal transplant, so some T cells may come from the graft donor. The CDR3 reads CASGGPPLGSYNEQFF. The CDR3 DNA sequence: TGTGCCAGCGGGGGACCTCCGCTGGGCTCCTACAATGAGCAGTTCTTC.